This paragraph reports one TCR beta chain. The clone's antigen remains unknown. The CDR3 is cut off 3 residues early in the read; its end comes from the germline J gene. Explained via the paper, the time point label denotes: 6 months after combined kidney and bone marrow transplant. The transplants used related donors along with nonmyeloablative bone marrow transplantation, and in the human trials mixed chimerism was transient. Thawed PBMCs were FACS-sorted into unstimulated Tregs (CD4+CD25+CD127-), CD4+ non-Tregs (CD4+CD25-), CD4 cells and CD8 cells. The patients were a handful of recipients of combined kidney and bone marrow transplants from the ITN036ST trial, and samples were available only from these trial subjects. Healthy control blood was separated into PBMCs by Ficoll density gradient and cryopreserved, and patient PBMCs were collected both before and after transplant. The source of the sample is a study of Tregs in tolerant kidney transplant recipients (dated by TCRdb to between 2018 and 2020). Background for the entire study: Before combined kidney and bone marrow transplantation, this study identified donor-specific regulatory T cells using TCRbeta sequencing and then followed those same cells after transplant. Overall study outcomes, separate from this receptor: Expanding Tregs with activated donor B cells appeared to identify the most biologically relevant and donor-specific TCRbeta repertoire. For some patients the PCR primers changed over time, which made it impossible to compare the samples from those patients at the nucleotide level. Biological reproducibility was not directly assessed, although technical replication error appeared to be minimal. Donor-specific Treg expansion exceeded global Treg expansion in tolerant patients, suggesting antigen-driven rather than nonspecific expansion. The study was constrained by small patient numbers, and validation of the findings is required in larger populations and under other immunosuppression protocols.

CDR1 and CDR2, looked up from the germline V gene, are MNHNS and SASEGT. The CDR3 contains 14 residues, cysteine and phenylalanine counted. The DNA shown is the part of the CDR3 that was read: 33 bases, in frame from base 1. V gives up 1 base and J gives up 6 bases, and the segment between their germline ends measures 10 bases. For TCRbeta CDR3 sequencing, genomic DNA was extracted from sorted cells using the QIAGEN DNeasy Blood and Tissue Kit. High-throughput TCRbeta CDR3 sequencing was carried out commercially through immunoSEQ, with PCR amplification with bias correction and internal controls included. The study's processing was this. Unique productive TCRbeta sequences were defined by CDR3 nucleotide sequence when primers matched and otherwise by CDR3 amino acid sequence together with Vbeta and Jbeta genes. To correct sorting error, sequences shared between sorted populations at a frequency ratio of 2:1 or less were removed; the rest were assigned to the higher population. Sequences were defined as donor-reactive when expanded at least 5-fold in CFSE-low cells versus unstimulated cells and present at a frequency of at least 0.01% in CFSE-low cells. Jensen-Shannon divergence, calculated on the top 100 TCRbeta sequences ranked by frequency, was used to quantify repertoire divergence. For any sample with multiple sequencing runs, sorting error was corrected in each run separately before the runs were pooled. TCRdb mirrors the immuneACCESS table, restricted to in-frame sequences. Some clones are absent from its copies; in checked studies, under half trace to an unresolved V gene, and the reason for the others is unknown. V, J and clone size derive from that table, while D and trimming were established from the DNA sequence. This sample's table lists under 30,000 clones. Roughly 3.7% of the sample lies in the top ten.

The receptor chain draws on TRBV6-1 and TRBJ1-5; the D gene is possibly TRBD1, with 6 bases matching. Sequenced here: CD4+ T cells from blood (PBMCs), sampled 6 months after the transplant. The sequence derives from a human patient who received a combined kidney and bone marrow transplant. Following a transplant, some T cells may be graft donor cells, not patient cells. Incomplete CDR3 DNA: TGTGCCAGCAGTGAAGGGCAGGGGATTCAGCCC. This gives the protein CASSEGQGIQP. The entire CDR3 sequence reads CASSEGQGIQPQHF.